These T cell receptor beta chains were read from a single sample in a study of blood T cell repertoires in COVID-19. Clones were read by immunoSEQ multiplex PCR, and TCRdb kept only the in-frame ones, dropping some. Of more than 75,000 clones in the sample, about four fifths were seen once. The specimen was peripheral blood. These receptors were collected from a human donor in a cohort sampled during active COVID-19. The CDR3 runs from the conserved cysteine through the conserved F or W. A D gene is named only where the DNA matches it firmly. Clone size is not always given. Where it is, it says once, few, many or a class for expanded clones.

d_gene	v_gene	j_gene	abundance	CDR3nt	CDR3aa
TRBD2	TRBV19	TRBJ2-3	-	TGTGCCAGTAGTATAAGAACGGGTTCAAGCGGGGGGCTCACAGATACGCAGTATTTT	CASSIRTGSSGGLTDTQYF
-	TRBV9	TRBJ2-3	few	TGTGCCAGCAGCGTAGTAGGACAGTCCTCTACGCAGTATTTT	CASSVVGQSSTQYF
-	TRBV11-2	TRBJ2-7	few	TGTGCCAGCACCAAACAGGAAAGCTCCTACGAGCAGTACTTC	CASTKQESSYEQYF
TRBD2	TRBV5-6	TRBJ2-1	-	TGTGCCAGCAGCCCTGATGGGGGCCTAGCGGGTTACAATGAGCAGTTCTTC	CASSPDGGLAGYNEQFF
-	TRBV9	TRBJ2-2	-	TGTGCCAGCAGCTTTGCGATCGGGGAGCTGTTTTTT	CASSFAIGELFF
-	TRBV6-5	TRBJ1-1	once	TGTGCCAGCACCGTACCGGGATTGAATGAAGCTTTCTTT	CASTVPGLNEAFF
TRBD1	TRBV28	TRBJ1-2	few	TGTGCCAGCACCGACAACCAGAGACAGGGGGCTTCGTATGGCTACACCTTC	CASTDNQRQGASYGYTF
TRBD1	TRBV19	TRBJ1-1	-	TGTGCCAGCCGGGACAGGGCGGCGATGAACACTGAAGCTTTCTTT	CASRDRAAMNTEAFF
TRBD2	TRBV11-2	TRBJ2-2	-	TGTGCCAGCAGCTTACAACTAGCGGGGAACACCGGGGAGCTGTTTTTT	CASSLQLAGNTGELFF
-	TRBV3-1/TRBV3-2	TRBJ1-1	-	TGTGCCAGCAGCCCTTACTCGGCAGGGACAGAAGCTTTCTTT	CASSPYSAGTEAFF
TRBD1	TRBV2	TRBJ2-7	once	TGTGCCAGCACTCCAGGGGGCTCTTACGAGCAGTACTTC	CASTPGGSYEQYF
TRBD2	TRBV6-4	TRBJ2-5	-	TGTGCCAGCCGGGAAGGAACTAGCGGGGGAGAGACCCAGTACTTC	CASREGTSGGETQYF
TRBD1	TRBV5-4	TRBJ1-6	-	TGTGCCAGCAGCCCCACTCAGGGGGCAGGTTCACCCCTCCACTTT	CASSPTQGAGSPLHF
-	TRBV6-6	TRBJ2-7	-	TGTGCCAGCAGTTGGACGGGCTCAGGGTACGGTTACGAGCAGTACTTC	CASSWTGSGYGYEQYF
TRBD2	TRBV2	TRBJ2-7	-	TGTGCCAGCCGCGGGGGACCTTTCTCCTACGAGCAGTACTTC	CASRGGPFSYEQYF